The following is a T cell receptor beta chain sequence with its context. Germline V CDR1 and CDR2: SNHLY, FYNNEI. Trimming took 4 bases from V and 2 from J, leaving 12 bases between them. This CDR3 has 14 residues. Both previously described methods and listed TCR primers were employed to make bulk TCR libraries. One entry per CDR3 protein results from TCRdb running MiXCR on the PCR reads. The table records approximately 670,000 distinct CDR3 sequences, just under 20% of them present only once. Sorted naive CD8 T cells, roughly 19,000 to 1,100,000, were sequenced from 10%, 30% or 50% RNA. This entry is derived from a study of molecular identifiers for immune sequencing clone quantification.

Sequenced input: naive CD8+ T cells from blood, with Jurkat cell RNA spiked in. As for subset: FACS-sorted CD8+CD4-CCR7+CD45RA+ naive T cells. This TCR was sampled from a human donor in good health. Some libraries in this study had Jurkat cell RNA spiked in. This rearrangement joins TRBV2 to TRBJ2-7; no firm D call. Here the CDR3 reads CASSGGITPYEQYF. CDR3 nucleotide sequence: TGTGCCAGCAGTGGTGGCATCACCCCCTACGAGCAGTACTTC.